The next 19 T cell receptor beta chains were all read from a single sample in a study of blood T cell repertoires in COVID-19. The table came from immunoSEQ multiplex PCR; TCRdb's copy has only in-frame clones and leaves some out. The sample contains about 180,000 clones, 80% to 90% of which appear only once. The specimen was peripheral blood. Source of these receptors: a middle-aged man with active or convalescent COVID-19.

The chain employs TRBV21-1 and TRBJ1-1; the D call TRBD1 from the table was never checked on the DNA. TRBV21-1 is annotated as a pseudogene. The CDR3 has 16 amino acids. CDR3 loop: CASSTRDIPEGTEAFF. In DNA, the CDR3 is TGTGCCAGCAGCACTAGGGACATCCCAGAGGGAACTGAAGCTTTCTTT.

The CDR3 coding sequence is TGTGCCAGCAGCCGGGCAGGGCCCAACACTGAAGCTTTCTTT. Translation: CASSRAGPNTEAFF. The genes are TRBV3-1 (or the pseudogene TRBV3-2) and TRBJ1-1; tentatively, D is TRBD1 (5 bases). The CDR3 is 14 residues long. V lost 4 bases to trimming and J lost 2 bases, with 11 bases between them. Germline values: CDR1 LGHDT, CDR2 YNNKEL (reference sequence).

The chain employs TRBV18 and TRBJ1-6; no firm D call. The germline gives CDR1 KGHSH, CDR2 LQKENI. This CDR3 contains 16 residues. V was trimmed by 2 bases and J by 3 bases, leaving 11 bases between them. The CDR3 DNA reads TGTGCCAGCTCACCAGGGGAGAGCTTCTATAATTCACCCCTCCACTTT. Translated: CASSPGESFYNSPLHF.

This clone was seen a few times. The V and J genes are TRBV5-4 and TRBJ1-6; D is uncertain. The CDR3 runs 15 residues. CDR1 is SGHNT and CDR2 is YYREEE in the germline V gene (reference sequence). Trimming took 1 base from V and 0 from J, leaving 5 bases between them. The CDR3 sequence is CASSLSRSYNSPLHF. The CDR3 DNA follows: TGTGCCAGCAGCTTGTCCCGCTCCTATAATTCACCCCTCCACTTT.

In this sample, this clone turned up once. The chain is built from TRBV18 and TRBJ2-7; TRBD2 agrees at 14 bases. The junction had 9 bases not matched to a gene; V was cut back by 5 bases and J by 6 bases. Germline CDR1 is KGHSH and CDR2 is LQKENI. This CDR3 has 16 amino acids. The CDR3 loop reads CASSERLAGGPREQYF. The CDR3 DNA is TGTGCCAGCTCAGAACGACTAGCGGGAGGGCCGCGCGAGCAGTACTTC.

This clone was observed once. The CDR3 protein is CASRPPGAEQYF. CDR3 DNA sequence: TGTGCCAGCAGACCCCCTGGGGCCGAGCAGTACTTC. The chain recombines TRBV6-5 with TRBJ2-7; D is possibly TRBD1 (5 bases). Germline-derived CDR1 and CDR2 are MNHEY and SVGAGI. Between the trimmed V and J ends, which lost 6 bases and 6 bases, there was a span of 12 bases. This CDR3 comprises 12 residues.

The gene calls are TRBV28 and TRBJ2-3; D might be TRBD2 (7 bases). Germline V gives CDR1 MDHEN, CDR2 SYDVKM. The CDR3 has 15 residues. CDR3 sequence reads: CVTQGRGPRTDTQYF. DNA of the CDR3: TGTGTCACGCAAGGGCGGGGGCCACGCACAGATACGCAGTATTTT.

The sample holds a few counts of this clone. The chain employs TRBV5-1 and TRBJ2-7; weak D call: TRBD1 (6 bases). The CDR3 consists of 13 residues. With 4 bases removed from V and 7 bases from J, the gap between germline ends came to 15 bases. Germline V gene sequence: CDR1 SGHRS, CDR2 YFSETQ. DNA of the CDR3: TGCGCCAGCAGCCGGGACACCGTGGGAGAGCAGTACTTC. This sequence encodes CASSRDTVGEQYF. The variable domain in full, completed from reference TRBV5-1 and TRBJ2-7, reads KAGVTQTPRYLIKTRGQQVTLSCSPISGHRSVSWYQQTPGQGLQFLFEYFSETQRNKGNFPGRFSGRQFSNSRSEMNVSTLELGDSALYLCASSRDTVGEQYFGPGTRLTVT.

The chain employs TRBV29-1 and TRBJ2-1; TRBD2 might be the D (5 bases). V was cut by 6 bases and J by 7 bases, with 16 bases left in between. This CDR3 spans 13 amino acids. Germline V CDR1 and CDR2: SQVTM, ANQGSEA. The CDR3 loop reads CSVDLGVRNEQFF. CDR3 bases: TGCAGCGTGGACCTCGGGGTCAGGAATGAGCAGTTCTTC.

The chain is built from TRBV15 and TRBJ1-5; D remains ambiguous. The V end was cut by 0 bases, the J end by 4 bases, with 4 bases between. The V gene's germline CDR1 is LNHNV and CDR2 YYDKDF (reference sequence). The CDR3 is made up of 13 amino acids. Here the CDR3 reads CATSRDLNQPQHF. CDR3 nucleotides: TGTGCCACCAGCAGAGATTTAAATCAGCCCCAGCATTTT.

The sample holds one count of this clone. The chain employs TRBV6-5 and TRBJ2-5; D may be TRBD2 (7 bases). The germline V and J ends were trimmed by 6 bases and 6 bases, with 14 bases remaining between them. Per germline, CDR1 MNHEY and CDR2 SVGAGI. The CDR3 sequence is 13 residues long. The CDR3 is CASRIGGEKTQYF. CDR3 nucleotide sequence: TGTGCCAGCAGAATAGGGGGGGAAAAGACCCAGTACTTC.

The chain uses TRBV14 and TRBJ1-2, with 8 nucleotides matching TRBD1. V lost 6 bases to trimming and J lost 3 bases; unmatched junction nucleotides: 3. Germline lookup yields CDR1 SGHDN and CDR2 FVKESK. This CDR3 comprises 13 residues. CDR3 bases: TGTGCCAGCAGACCAGGGGGCGACTATGGCTACACCTTC. Residues: CASRPGGDYGYTF.

The chain employs TRBV24-1 and TRBJ2-3; TRBD2 agrees at 7 bases. In germline, CDR1 is KGHDR, CDR2 SFDVKD. V shed 0 bases, J shed 1 base, and the junction held 3 bases outside the gene matches. The CDR3 contains 16 residues. The CDR3 is CATSDLRLAGTDTQYF. The CDR3 region has the DNA TGTGCCACCAGTGATTTGCGGCTAGCGGGCACAGATACGCAGTATTTT.

The chain recombines TRBV6-6 with TRBJ1-2; D gene ambiguous. CDR3 length equals 13 residues. Trimming took off 5 bases at V and 7 bases at J, with 14 bases between the two ends. Germline CDR1 MNHNY, CDR2 SVGAGI (reference sequence). The CDR3 reads CASSPEALGGYTF. The DNA for the CDR3 is TGTGCCAGCAGTCCCGAAGCACTCGGTGGCTACACCTTC.

In its sample, this clone was seen a few times. The rearrangement uses TRBV18 and TRBJ2-1; tentative D call: TRBD2 (6 bases). Trimming cost V 3 bases and J 0 bases, with 15 bases left between them. The germline CDR1 and CDR2 sequences are KGHSH and LQKENI. This CDR3 region has 17 residues. The CDR3 sequence is CASSPPPGDRSYNEQFF. CDR3 DNA: TGTGCCAGCTCACCGCCGCCGGGGGATCGCTCCTACAATGAGCAGTTCTTC.

The chain employs TRBV7-2 and TRBJ1-5, with D perhaps TRBD1 (6 bases). CDR1 is SGHTA and CDR2 is FQGNSA in the germline V gene. Between the trimmed V and J ends, which lost 5 bases and 4 bases, there was a span of 12 bases. The CDR3 consists of 14 residues. CDR3 bases: TGTGCCAGCAGCCAAGGACAGAGTAATCAGCCCCAGCATTTT. It specifies CASSQGQSNQPQHF.

The chain combines TRBV11-2 with TRBJ2-1; D is perhaps TRBD2 (5 bases). The germline V gene encodes CDR1 SGHAT and CDR2 FQNNGV. V lost 0 bases to trimming and J lost 15 bases, with 24 bases between them. The CDR3 consists of 16 residues. CDR3 nucleotides: TGTGCCAGCAGCTTAGACGCCTCTTTAGCGCCTAAGACGGGGTTCTTC. Translated, it gives CASSLDASLAPKTGFF.

The rearrangement joins TRBV5-1 to TRBJ1-3; 7 bases line up with TRBD1. The germline V gene has CDR1 SGHRS and CDR2 YFSETQ. The CDR3 runs to 15 residues. The ends lost 0 bases at V and 2 bases at J; junction bases unmatched: 2. CDR3 DNA: TGCGCCAGCAGCTTGGCCGGGACAGCTGGAAACACCATATATTTT. Translating it yields CASSLAGTAGNTIYF.

This clone was picked up one time. The V call is TRBV18, the J call TRBJ2-2; 11 positions match TRBD1. V shed 6 bases and J 5 bases; nucleotides not matched to a gene: 5. Germline CDR1 is KGHSH and CDR2 is LQKENI. The CDR3 length is 15 residues. The CDR3 coding sequence is TGTGCCAGCTCCCTGGACAGGGGGCGGACCGGGGAGCTGTTTTTT. It specifies CASSLDRGRTGELFF. Supplemented by reference TRBV18 and TRBJ2-2, the full variable domain reads NAGVMQNPRHLVRRRGQEARLRCSPMKGHSHVYWYRQLPEEGLKFMVYLQKENIIDESGMPKERFSAEFPKEGPSILRIQQVVRGDSAAYFCASSLDRGRTGELFFGEGSRLTVL.